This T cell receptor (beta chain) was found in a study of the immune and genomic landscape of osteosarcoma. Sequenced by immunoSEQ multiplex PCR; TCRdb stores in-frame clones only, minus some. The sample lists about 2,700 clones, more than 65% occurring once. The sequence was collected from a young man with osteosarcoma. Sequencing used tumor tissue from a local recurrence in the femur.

The CDR3 loop is CASSVNRGLNEKLFF. The CDR3, as DNA: TGTGCCAGCAGTGTGAACAGGGGTCTTAATGAAAAACTGTTTTTT. The V call is TRBV5-4, the J call TRBJ1-4; the match to TRBD1 covers 7 bases. Per the germline V gene, CDR1 is SGHNT and CDR2 is YYREEE (reference sequence). After removal of 5 bases from V and 4 bases from J, the junction contained 8 bases not matched to a gene. This CDR3 is built from 15 residues.